One and the same sample provided the 15 T cell receptor beta chains below, sequenced in a study of cytomegalovirus exposure and HLA in healthy donors. Primers: 60 Vbeta forward and 13 Jbeta reverse. Sequenced by immunoSEQ multiplex PCR; TCRdb stores in-frame clones only, minus some. Among approximately 120,000 clones listed, 81% were seen once. The sample comprised PBMCs. The receptors derive from a woman in her 30s in good health and CMV-seronegative.

The gene calls are TRBV19 and TRBJ1-5; D gene unclear. In germline, CDR1 is LNHDA, CDR2 SQIVND (reference sequence). This CDR3 spans 14 amino acids. V was pared by 7 bases and J by 2 bases, with 12 bases between. CDR3 protein: CASTEIQGNQPQHF. For the CDR3, the DNA is TGTGCCAGTACCGAAATTCAGGGCAATCAGCCCCAGCATTTT.

This chain connects TRBV5-1 to TRBJ1-1; D ambiguous. V gave up 0 bases and J gave up 6 bases, with 9 bases separating them. The CDR3 is 13 amino acids. Germline V CDR1 and CDR2: SGHRS, YFSETQ. The CDR3 loop reads CASSLAEGPEAFF. CDR3 sequence (DNA): TGCGCCAGCAGCTTGGCAGAGGGCCCTGAAGCTTTCTTT.

The chain uses TRBV11-2 and TRBJ2-3, with TRBD2 identical over 12 bases. The CDR3 contains 15 residues. CDR1 is SGHAT, CDR2 FQNNGV, per germline. Unmatched junction bases numbered 6, after V lost 5 bases and J lost 6 bases. The CDR3 DNA reads as TGTGCCAGCAGCGGCGGACTAGCGGGAATGGATACGCAGTATTTT. Protein product: CASSGGLAGMDTQYF. Full variable domain (missing parts from reference TRBV11-2 and TRBJ2-3): EAGVAQSPRYKIIEKRQSVAFWCNPISGHATLYWYQQILGQGPKLLIQFQNNGVVDDSQLPKDRFSAERLKGVDSTLKIQPAKLEDSAVYLCASSGGLAGMDTQYFGPGTRLTVL.

This chain uses TRBV6-4 with TRBJ2-2; TRBD1 matches 10 bases. Germline V CDR1 and CDR2: MRHNA, SNTAGT. The V segment lost 7 bases and the J segment 2 bases; nucleotides outside the gene matches: 7. This CDR3 has 16 amino acids. CDR3 loop: CASTSGTGENTGELFF. DNA for the CDR3: TGTGCCAGCACCTCCGGGACAGGGGAAAACACCGGGGAGCTGTTTTTT.

The gene calls are TRBV4-2 and TRBJ1-1; D is unclear. V was pared by 1 base and J by 2 bases, with 11 bases between. This CDR3 contains 15 residues. Germline V gene lookup returns CDR1 LGHNA and CDR2 YNFKEQ. DNA of the CDR3: TGTGCCAGCAGCCAAGTAGGGAGTCCAAACACTGAAGCTTTCTTT. Translation: CASSQVGSPNTEAFF.

The chain carries TRBV11-2 and TRBJ2-5; D remains ambiguous. This CDR3 comprises 13 residues. Germline assignment: CDR1 SGHAT and CDR2 FQNNGV. Deletions cut 7 bases from V and 5 bases from J, with 14 bases between. DNA for the CDR3: TGTGCCAGCAAGCCAAGCGTCGGGGAGACCCAGTACTTC. As protein: CASKPSVGETQYF.

The chain joins TRBV10-3 to TRBJ2-4, with D maybe TRBD2 (5 bases). From germline, CDR1 is ENHRY and CDR2 SYGVKD. V was clipped by 8 bases and J by 1 base, with 15 bases between them. The CDR3 spans 15 residues. CDR3 amino acids: CAIGEGSVAKNIQYF. The CDR3 DNA reads as TGTGCCATCGGAGAGGGTAGTGTGGCCAAAAACATTCAGTACTTC.

The chain joins TRBV12-5 to TRBJ1-1; D is ambiguous. V lost 1 base and J 9 bases, leaving 6 bases between the germline ends. CDR1 is LGHNT and CDR2 is FRNRAP in the germline V gene. The CDR3 is 11 amino acids. The CDR3 DNA reads TGTGCTAGTGGTTTGGACGCTAAAGCTTTCTTT. This sequence encodes CASGLDAKAFF.

This clone was detected a few times. The CDR3 region is CASSYFRLAKSYEQYF. For the CDR3, the DNA is TGTGCCAGCAGTTACTTTCGACTAGCGAAATCCTACGAGCAGTACTTC. V usage is TRBV6-5 and J usage is TRBJ2-7; 8 bases match TRBD2. Trimming took 1 base from V and 1 from J; bases not matched to a gene: 6. This CDR3 region has 16 residues. CDR1 and CDR2 (germline): MNHEY, SVGAGI.

V is TRBV5-1 and J is TRBJ1-2; D call uncertain. The V end was cut by 5 bases, the J end by 4 bases, with 15 bases between. This CDR3 region has 14 residues. Germline V gene data show CDR1 as SGHRS and CDR2 as YFSETQ. In DNA, the CDR3 is TGCGCCAGCAGTAGCCAAGACGGGTTCTATGGCTACACCTTC. This codes for CASSSQDGFYGYTF.

The chain joins TRBV12-5 to TRBJ2-7, with TRBD1 matching over 7 bases. This CDR3 contains 13 residues. V was pared by 6 bases and J by 6 bases, with 8 bases of the junction left unmatched. CDR1 and CDR2 from the germline V gene are LGHNT and FRNRAP. CDR3 nucleotides: TGTGCTAGTGGACCCAGACAGGGATCCGAGCAGTACTTC. Protein sequence: CASGPRQGSEQYF.

This clone has only a few counts. V is TRBV28 and J is TRBJ2-2; 11 bases map to TRBD2. CDR1 and CDR2 (germline): MDHEN, SYDVKM. V was clipped by 7 bases and J by 6 bases; unmatched bases: 13. CDR3 size: 17 residues. Here the CDR3 reads CASTSLSGRGTAGELFF. CDR3 DNA: TGTGCCAGCACCTCTCTTAGCGGGAGGGGGACTGCCGGGGAGCTGTTTTTT.

This clone was seen just once. This rearrangement joins TRBV7-9 to TRBJ2-1, with 13 bases fitting TRBD2. With V trimmed by 5 bases and J by 7 bases, 8 bases remained unmatched. This CDR3 region has 16 residues. In germline, CDR1 is SEHNR, CDR2 FQNEAQ (reference sequence). CDR3 sequence (DNA): TGTGCCAGCAGCCCGGGACTAGCGGGATGGGGGAATGAGCAGTTCTTC. Amino acid sequence: CASSPGLAGWGNEQFF.

The V gene is TRBV5-1, the J gene TRBJ2-5; 11 bases are a match to TRBD2. This CDR3 is built from 17 residues. The V gene's germline CDR1 is SGHRS and CDR2 YFSETQ. Losses at the gene ends were 0 bases for V and 4 bases for J; bases not matched to a gene: 8. CDR3 nucleotide sequence: TGCGCCAGCAGCTTGGATAGACTAGCGGGGACTCGAGAGACCCAGTACTTC. Protein: CASSLDRLAGTRETQYF.

Notes on this clone: Relative to the germline gene, one junction end is altered; a read error may explain this. The chain carries TRBV7-9 and TRBJ2-1; 9 nucleotides agree with TRBD2. In germline, CDR1 is SEHNR, CDR2 FQNEAQ (reference sequence). There are 16 residues in the CDR3. For the CDR3, the DNA is TGTTCCAGCAGCTTAGCTGGTCTAGCGGGATGGGGTGAGCAGTTCTTC. Translating it yields CSSSLAGLAGWGEQFF.